Sequencing of this T cell receptor beta chain was carried out in a study of blood T cell repertoires in COVID-19. Study-wide background: Some COVID-19 samples were acute and others convalescent; all came from the United States, Italy and Spain. PBMCs, B-cell-depleted T cells, or T cells provided the cDNA or gDNA that made up the material.

Sequenced by immunoSEQ multiplex PCR; TCRdb stores in-frame clones only, minus some. The sample includes 120,000 to 150,000 clones, approximately 85% of them seen just once. Recruited during active infection, patients (from Seattle) were subsequently followed longitudinally. This CDR3 region has 14 residues. The germline gives CDR1 WNHNN, CDR2 SYGVQD (reference sequence). The V and J ends lost 6 bases and 5 bases respectively, with 13 bases between them. The chain is built from TRBV10-1 and TRBJ2-2; D remains unclear. The sample consisted of peripheral blood. The sequence was obtained from a woman aged 55-70 years with COVID-19, enrolled during active disease. The CDR3 DNA reads TGCGCCAGCAGCTTAAGCCCGCGGACCGGGGAGCTGTTTTTT. Its translation: CASSLSPRTGELFF.